This T cell receptor beta chain was sequenced during a study of cytomegalovirus exposure and HLA in healthy donors. For the study at large: Unique TCRs from HLA-typed donors, 65 million to 85 million of them, were held in an early data release. Findings and limits, study-wide: For TCR beta chains, V- and J-gene trimming was later linked to a missense DCLRE1C variant. Across HLA loci, a later analysis found differing TCR association rates, with DRB1 most and HLA-C fewest. Sequencing had likely introduced a cluster of highly shared sequence variants as an artifact.

This clone occurred once. What it binds is unknown. PCR involved 60 Vbeta and 13 Jbeta primers. Some clones are missing from TCRdb's copy, which holds only in-frame ones; the method was immunoSEQ multiplex PCR. This sample yields 150,000 to 200,000 clones, of which over 70% are seen a single time; about 1.4% belongs to the top ten. CDR1 is SGHTA and CDR2 is FQGNSA in the germline V gene. V lost 5 bases to trimming and J lost 7 bases; unmatched junction nucleotides: 14. The CDR3 is 16 amino acids. This sequence was found in a woman in her thirties in good health and CMV-seropositive. What was sequenced was PBMCs. The V and J genes are TRBV7-2 and TRBJ2-1, with 7 bases lining up with TRBD2. This CDR3 reads CASSPLGGGHLNEQFF. CDR3 nucleotide sequence: TGTGCCAGCAGCCCATTGGGGGGAGGGCACCTAAATGAGCAGTTCTTC.